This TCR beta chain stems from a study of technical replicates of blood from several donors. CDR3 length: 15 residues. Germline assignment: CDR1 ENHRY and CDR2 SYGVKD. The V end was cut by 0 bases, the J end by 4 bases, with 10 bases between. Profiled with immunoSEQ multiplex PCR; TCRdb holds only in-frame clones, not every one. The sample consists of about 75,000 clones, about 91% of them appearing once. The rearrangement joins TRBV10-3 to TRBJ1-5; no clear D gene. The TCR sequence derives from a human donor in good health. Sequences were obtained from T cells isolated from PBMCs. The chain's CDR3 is CAISESSTFNQPQHF. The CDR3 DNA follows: TGTGCCATCAGTGAGTCGAGCACCTTTAATCAGCCCCAGCATTTT.